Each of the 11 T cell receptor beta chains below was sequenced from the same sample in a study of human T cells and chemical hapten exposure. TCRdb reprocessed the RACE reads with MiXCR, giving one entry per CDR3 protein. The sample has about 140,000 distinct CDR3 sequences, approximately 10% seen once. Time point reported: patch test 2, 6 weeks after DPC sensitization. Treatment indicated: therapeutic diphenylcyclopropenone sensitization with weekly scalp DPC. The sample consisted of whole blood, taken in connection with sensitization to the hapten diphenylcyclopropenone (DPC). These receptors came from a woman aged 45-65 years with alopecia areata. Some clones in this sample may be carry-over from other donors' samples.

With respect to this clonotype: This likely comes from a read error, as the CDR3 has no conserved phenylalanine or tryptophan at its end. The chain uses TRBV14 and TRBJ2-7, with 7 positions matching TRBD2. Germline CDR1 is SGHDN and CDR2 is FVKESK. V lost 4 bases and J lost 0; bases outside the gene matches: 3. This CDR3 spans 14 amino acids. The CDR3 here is CASSPKRDSYEQYY. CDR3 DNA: TGTGCCAGCAGCCCGAAGCGGGACTCCTACGAGCAGTACTAC.

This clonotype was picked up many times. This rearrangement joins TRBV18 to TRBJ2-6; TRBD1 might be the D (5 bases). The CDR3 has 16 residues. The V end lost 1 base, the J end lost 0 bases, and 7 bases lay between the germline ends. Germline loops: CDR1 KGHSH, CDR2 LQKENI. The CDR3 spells CASSPLQGSGANVLTF. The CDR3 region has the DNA TGTGCCAGCTCACCACTGCAGGGCTCTGGGGCCAACGTCCTGACTTTC.

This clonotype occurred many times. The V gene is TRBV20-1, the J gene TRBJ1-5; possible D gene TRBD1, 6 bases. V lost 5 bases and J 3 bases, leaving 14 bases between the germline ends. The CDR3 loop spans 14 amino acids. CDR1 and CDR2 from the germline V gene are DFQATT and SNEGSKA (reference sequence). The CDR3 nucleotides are TGCAGTGCTGTCCGGGACACCTTCAATCAGCCCCAGCATTTT. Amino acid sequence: CSAVRDTFNQPQHF.

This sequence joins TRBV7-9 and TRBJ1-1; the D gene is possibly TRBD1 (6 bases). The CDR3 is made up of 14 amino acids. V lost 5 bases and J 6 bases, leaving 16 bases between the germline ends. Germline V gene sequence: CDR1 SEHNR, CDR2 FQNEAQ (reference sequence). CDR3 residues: CASSGVKGVPEAFF. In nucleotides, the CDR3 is TGTGCCAGCAGCGGCGTGAAGGGGGTCCCTGAAGCTTTCTTT.

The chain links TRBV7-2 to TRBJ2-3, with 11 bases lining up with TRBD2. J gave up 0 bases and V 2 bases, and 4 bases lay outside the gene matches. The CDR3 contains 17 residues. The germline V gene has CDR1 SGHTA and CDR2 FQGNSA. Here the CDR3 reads CASSLRTSGFSTDTQYF. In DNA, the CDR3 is TGTGCCAGCAGCTTAAGGACTAGCGGGTTTAGCACAGATACGCAGTATTTT.

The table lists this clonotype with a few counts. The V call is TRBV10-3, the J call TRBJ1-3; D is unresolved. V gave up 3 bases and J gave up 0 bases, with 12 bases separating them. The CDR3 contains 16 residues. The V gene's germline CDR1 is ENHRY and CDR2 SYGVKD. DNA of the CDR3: TGTGCCATCAGTGATCCCGACGGTAGCTCTGGAAACACCATATATTTT. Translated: CAISDPDGSSGNTIYF.

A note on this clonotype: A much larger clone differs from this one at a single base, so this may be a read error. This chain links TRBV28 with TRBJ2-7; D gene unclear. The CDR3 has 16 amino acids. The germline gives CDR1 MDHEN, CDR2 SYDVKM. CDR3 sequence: CDSSRRAQRKSYEQYF. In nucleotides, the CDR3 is TGTGACAGCAGTCGCCGGGCCCAAAGAAAGAGCTACGAGCAGTACTTC. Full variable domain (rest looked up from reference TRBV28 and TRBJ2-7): DVKVTQSSRYLVKRTGEKVFLECVQDMDHENMFWYRQDPGLGLRLIYFSYDVKMKEKGDIPEGYSVSREKKERFSLILESASTNQTSMYLCDSSRRAQRKSYEQYFGPGTRLTVT.

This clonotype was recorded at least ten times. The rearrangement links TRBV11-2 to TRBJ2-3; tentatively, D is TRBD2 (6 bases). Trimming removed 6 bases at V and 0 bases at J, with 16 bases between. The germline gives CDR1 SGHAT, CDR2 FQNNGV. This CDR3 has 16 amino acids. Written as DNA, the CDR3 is TGTGCCAGCAGGGGGGGATCTACAACTAGCACAGATACGCAGTATTTT. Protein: CASRGGSTTSTDTQYF.

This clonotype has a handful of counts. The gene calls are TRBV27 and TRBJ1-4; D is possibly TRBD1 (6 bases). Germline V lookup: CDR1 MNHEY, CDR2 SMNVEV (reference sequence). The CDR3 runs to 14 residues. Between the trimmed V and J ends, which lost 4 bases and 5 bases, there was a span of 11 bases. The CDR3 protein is CASSSRQVNEKLFF. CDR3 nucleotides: TGTGCCAGCAGTTCTCGACAGGTCAATGAAAAACTGTTTTTT.

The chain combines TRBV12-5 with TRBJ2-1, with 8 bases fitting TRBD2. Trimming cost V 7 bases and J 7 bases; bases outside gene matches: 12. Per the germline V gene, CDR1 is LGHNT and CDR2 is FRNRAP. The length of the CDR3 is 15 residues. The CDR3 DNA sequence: TGTGCTAGTGCCAAAGCGGGAGTAAGAGGAAATGAGCAGTTCTTC. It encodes CASAKAGVRGNEQFF.

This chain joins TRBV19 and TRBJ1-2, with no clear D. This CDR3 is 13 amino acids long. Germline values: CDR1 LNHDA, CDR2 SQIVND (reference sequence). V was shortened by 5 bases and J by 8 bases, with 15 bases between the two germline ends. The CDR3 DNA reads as TGTGCCAGTAGTGTCCTCTCCCCGCTCGGCTACACCTTC. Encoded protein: CASSVLSPLGYTF.